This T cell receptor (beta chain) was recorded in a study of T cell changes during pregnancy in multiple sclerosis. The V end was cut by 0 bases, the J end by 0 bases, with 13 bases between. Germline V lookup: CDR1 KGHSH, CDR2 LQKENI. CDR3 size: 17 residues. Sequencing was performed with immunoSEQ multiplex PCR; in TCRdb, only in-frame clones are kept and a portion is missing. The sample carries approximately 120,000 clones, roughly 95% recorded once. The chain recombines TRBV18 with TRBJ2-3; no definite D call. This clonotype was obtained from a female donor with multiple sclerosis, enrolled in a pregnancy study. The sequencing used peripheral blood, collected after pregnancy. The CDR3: CASSPPPWAASTDTQYF. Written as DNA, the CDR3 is TGTGCCAGCTCACCACCGCCCTGGGCAGCCAGCACAGATACGCAGTATTTT.